This is a list of T cell receptor beta chains from one sample in a study of T cell repertoires in cytomegalovirus infection. Each CDR3 protein gets one entry after TCRdb re-called the reads with MiXCR. The data show 200,000 or so distinct CDR3 sequences, roughly two fifths seen once. Antigens for these TCRs are unknown. The sample here was CD8+ T cells from cultured PBMCs, taken from culture after CMV antigen stimulation. These receptors were taken from a human donor in good health (CMV status not recorded). Some clones in this sample may be carry-over from other donors' samples. CDR3s include the opening cysteine and the closing phenylalanine or tryptophan. The D gene is left open where the match is weak. The listing skips clone size in some rows; elsewhere it reads once, few, many or a size class.

clone size	J gene	D gene	V gene	CDR3 protein	CDR3 DNA
NA	TRBJ2-5	NA	TRBV5-4	CASSLASVQETQYF	TGTGCCAGCAGCTTGGCTAGCGTACAAGAGACCCAGTACTTC
few	TRBJ1-2	TRBD1	TRBV7-6	CASSDSSGGGGYTF	TGTGCCAGCAGCGATTCCTCAGGGGGCGGAGGCTACACCTTC
few	TRBJ2-3	NA	TRBV6-5	CASSLTPPPSSTDTQYF	TGTGCCAGCAGTCTCACCCCCCCCCCGTCTAGCACAGATACGCAGTATTTT
few	TRBJ2-7	NA	TRBV6-1	CASNRQLEQYF	TGTGCCAGCAATAGACAGCTAGAGCAGTACTTC
few	TRBJ1-1	NA	TRBV7-6	CASSPSVTQAGSTEAFF	TGTGCCAGCAGCCCGAGCGTGACCCAGGCAGGGAGCACTGAAGCTTTCTTT
NA	TRBJ1-4	NA	TRBV2	CAHLARDGEKLFF	TGTGCCCACTTGGCCAGGGATGGTGAAAAACTGTTTTTT
few	TRBJ2-5	NA	TRBV7-2	CASSLGIAPGETQYF	TGTGCCAGCAGCTTAGGGATAGCTCCGGGGGAGACCCAGTACTTC
NA	TRBJ1-5	NA	TRBV6-2/TRBV6-3	CASTLGRYSNQPQHF	TGTGCCAGCACCCTGGGACGGTATAGCAATCAGCCCCAGCATTTT
once	TRBJ2-7	NA	TRBV10-3	CASNEGDEQYF	TGTGCCAGCAACGAGGGGGACGAGCAGTACTTC
NA	TRBJ2-7	TRBD2	TRBV5-4	CASSEAGGQYEQYF	TGTGCCAGCAGCGAAGCGGGGGGGCAATACGAGCAGTACTTC
NA	TRBJ1-4	NA	TRBV7-9	CASSPTDGGEILFF	TGTGCCAGCAGCCCCACCGACGGGGGTGAAATACTGTTTTTT
few	TRBJ2-1	TRBD2	TRBV15	CATSRLAGGREQFF	TGTGCCACCAGCCGACTAGCGGGAGGACGGGAGCAGTTCTTC
NA	TRBJ2-2	NA	TRBV28	CASSLSSSFRDGELFF	TGTGCCAGCAGTTTATCTTCTAGTTTCAGGGACGGGGAGCTGTTTTTT
NA	TRBJ2-7	NA	TRBV4-1	CASSHRAGHEQYF	TGCGCCAGCAGCCACCGTGCGGGCCACGAGCAGTACTTC
few	TRBJ2-2	TRBD2	TRBV7-9	CASSTQISWTSGTTNTGELFF	TGTGCCAGCAGCACCCAAATTTCTTGGACTAGCGGAACTACGAACACCGGGGAGCTGTTTTTT
many	TRBJ1-1	NA	TRBV7-6	CASSSALRTEAFF	TGTGCCAGCAGCTCGGCCCTTCGCACTGAAGCTTTCTTT
NA	TRBJ2-5	TRBD2	TRBV5-1	CASSLSLLAGEETQYF	TGCGCCAGCAGCTTGTCCTTACTAGCGGGAGAGGAGACCCAGTACTTC
NA	TRBJ2-5	NA	TRBV7-9	CASSLAGLRGRGETQYF	TGTGCCAGCAGCTTAGCAGGTCTTCGGGGTCGAGGAGAGACCCAGTACTTC
few	TRBJ2-2	NA	TRBV2	CASAAQGRGELFF	TGTGCCTCGGCCGCTCAGGGCCGCGGGGAGCTGTTTTTT
NA	TRBJ2-5	NA	TRBV27	CASSAFFAGQETQYF	TGTGCCAGCAGTGCCTTCTTTGCGGGCCAAGAGACCCAGTACTTC
NA	TRBJ1-5	NA	TRBV7-2	CASGGNQQPQHF	TGTGCCAGCGGGGGTAACCAACAGCCCCAGCATTTT
few	TRBJ2-7	NA	TRBV7-6	CASSLGGGALPEQYF	TGTGCCAGCAGCTTAGGGGGGGGCGCCCTTCCCGAGCAGTACTTC
few	TRBJ2-5	NA	TRBV29-1	CSVRLHQETQYF	TGCAGCGTTAGGTTACACCAAGAGACCCAGTACTTC
NA	TRBJ2-5	NA	TRBV14	CASSRRRPSALQETQYF	TGTGCCAGCAGCCGGAGGAGGCCTAGCGCGCTCCAAGAGACCCAGTACTTC
few	TRBJ1-5	NA	TRBV11-2	CASSLAAGNQPQHF	TGTGCCAGCAGCTTAGCCGCGGGCAATCAGCCCCAGCATTTT
NA	TRBJ2-7	TRBD2	TRBV27	CASSFQGGAISYEQYF	TGTGCCAGCAGTTTTCAGGGAGGGGCGATCTCCTACGAGCAGTACTTC
many	TRBJ2-2	TRBD1	TRBV7-2	CARTGQGNTGELFF	TGTGCCAGGACAGGACAGGGGAACACCGGGGAGCTGTTTTTT
NA	TRBJ2-3	TRBD1	TRBV27	CASSGRDRATDTQYF	TGTGCCAGCAGTGGCCGGGACAGGGCCACAGATACGCAGTATTTT
NA	TRBJ1-5	TRBD1	TRBV6-1	CASSEGDRVGGQPQHF	TGTGCCAGCAGTGAAGGTGACAGGGTTGGCGGGCAGCCCCAGCATTTT
NA	TRBJ2-7	NA	TRBV3-1	CASSQEMHGAYEQYF	TGTGCCAGCAGCCAAGAAATGCACGGAGCCTACGAGCAGTACTTC
NA	TRBJ2-5	TRBD2	TRBV11-3	CASSESGLAVGGQETQYF	TGTGCCAGCAGCGAGAGCGGACTAGCGGTAGGGGGGCAAGAGACCCAGTACTTC
many	TRBJ2-1	TRBD2	TRBV7-3	CASSSRGGSSYNEQFF	TGTGCCAGCAGCTCACGCGGCGGGAGCTCCTACAATGAGCAGTTCTTC
few	TRBJ2-1	NA	TRBV28	CATLGSYGYEQFF	TGTGCCACCCTTGGGAGCTACGGGTATGAGCAGTTCTTC
few	TRBJ1-1	NA	TRBV7-9	CASSLVKGPGDTEAFF	TGTGCCAGCAGCTTAGTAAAAGGGCCAGGTGACACTGAAGCTTTCTTT
few	TRBJ1-2	NA	TRBV11-1	CASSLPPFNPAGHGYTF	TGTGCCAGCAGCTTACCTCCCTTCAATCCGGCGGGCCATGGCTACACCTTC
few	TRBJ2-1	NA	TRBV7-9	CASSPLENEQFF	TGTGCCAGCAGCCCGCTGGAGAATGAGCAGTTCTTC
many	TRBJ2-7	NA	TRBV27	CASSLPGSYEQYF	TGTGCCAGCAGCTTGCCGGGCTCCTACGAGCAGTACTTC
many	TRBJ2-1	NA	TRBV5-5	CASSADGYNEQFF	TGTGCCAGCAGCGCCGACGGTTACAATGAGCAGTTCTTC
NA	TRBJ2-7	NA	TRBV12-3/TRBV12-4	CASSLVGGASSYEQYF	TGTGCCAGCAGTTTAGTAGGGGGAGCAAGCTCCTACGAGCAGTACTTC
NA	TRBJ1-2	NA	TRBV29-1	CSVEDRRGYTF	TGCAGCGTTGAAGATCGGAGGGGCTACACCTTC
NA	TRBJ1-1	NA	TRBV7-6	CASSPDSRRVTEAFF	TGTGCCAGCAGCCCGGACAGCAGGCGGGTCACTGAAGCTTTCTTT
NA	TRBJ2-1	TRBD1	TRBV12-3/TRBV12-4	CASSFVGQGRSEQFF	TGTGCCAGCAGTTTCGTTGGACAGGGGAGGAGTGAGCAGTTCTTC
NA	TRBJ1-1	NA	TRBV7-6	CASSLDRTYTEAFF	TGTGCCAGCAGCTTAGATAGGACTTACACTGAAGCTTTCTTT
few	TRBJ2-7	NA	TRBV7-8	CASTLSGTEGEQYF	TGTGCCAGCACTTTATCCGGGACCGAGGGCGAGCAGTACTTC
many	TRBJ1-5	NA	TRBV6-2/TRBV6-3	CASSYYRDGRGEPQHF	TGTGCCAGCAGTTACTATCGGGACGGGCGTGGGGAGCCCCAGCATTTT
once	TRBJ2-1	NA	TRBV2	CASGGGAEQFF	TGTGCCAGCGGGGGGGGCGCTGAGCAGTTCTTC
once	TRBJ1-1	NA	TRBV27	CASSSRETEAFF	TGTGCCAGCAGTTCAAGGGAAACTGAAGCTTTCTTT
NA	TRBJ1-1	NA	TRBV2	CASFVGQNTEAFF	TGTGCCAGCTTTGTTGGGCAGAACACTGAAGCTTTCTTT
few	TRBJ2-1	TRBD2	TRBV7-8	CASSLAYGLAGIYNEQFF	TGTGCCAGCAGCTTAGCGTACGGACTAGCGGGGATCTACAATGAGCAGTTCTTC
NA	TRBJ2-7	NA	TRBV6-1	CASIMGSEQYF	TGTGCCAGCATTATGGGTTCCGAGCAGTACTTC
NA	TRBJ2-2	TRBD2	TRBV7-8	CASSPREGRTGELFF	TGTGCCAGCAGCCCCCGGGAGGGGCGGACCGGGGAGCTGTTTTTT
NA	TRBJ2-1	NA	TRBV19	CASIGGRSSYNEQFF	TGTGCCAGTATCGGGGGCCGAAGCTCCTACAATGAGCAGTTCTTC
NA	TRBJ2-7	TRBD2	TRBV25-1	CASSEYSQRGSYEQYF	TGTGCCAGCAGTGAATATAGCCAGCGGGGGTCCTACGAGCAGTACTTC